The entry below gives a single T cell receptor beta chain sequence along with its context. Its antigen is not known. This specimen comes from a study of CD8 T cells in Susac syndrome. Reverse transcription of roughly 0.45 to 1 ug RNA was carried out with random hexamers. MiXCR, run by TCRdb on the immunoSEQ multiplex PCR reads, gives a single entry per CDR3 protein. The table has about 84,000 distinct CDR3 sequences, roughly 91% seen once. Study-level findings and limits: An acknowledgment was made by the study that its TCR sequencing and HLA analysis involved relatively few individuals.

The authors negatively isolated CD8+ and CD4+ T cells and FACS-enriched TEMRA cells. This CDR3 has 16 amino acids. Germline CDR1 and CDR2: SEHNR and FQNEAQ (reference sequence). Trimming at V came to 4 bases and at J to 2 bases, leaving 8 bases not matched to a gene. The rearrangement uses TRBV7-9 and TRBJ1-5, with 7 bases that match TRBD1. What was sequenced was CD8+ T cells from PBMCs. This clonotype was sampled from a human donor in good health. The CDR3 region is CASSSEGDRGNQPQHF. CDR3 DNA sequence: TGTGCCAGCAGCTCAGAGGGAGACAGGGGCAATCAGCCCCAGCATTTT.